A single sample is the source of the 31 T cell receptor beta chains below, sequenced in a study of regulatory T cells in long-lasting Graves disease. The authors built TCR beta libraries using iRepertoire HTBI primers and Arm-PCR of CDR3 regions. From the multiplex PCR reads, TCRdb called clonotypes with MiXCR, one entry per CDR3 protein. The sample lists under 350,000 distinct CDR3 sequences; approximately 20% were seen once. Time point given: persistent/refractory GD, antithyroid drugs over 5 years with positive TRAb. The TCR library used RNA extracted from PBMCs. The starting material was peripheral blood mononuclear cells (PBMCs), obtained when the disease was refractory, from a patient treated with antithyroid drugs. These TCRs come from a female donor with Graves disease.

This chain connects TRBV7-8 to TRBJ2-1; no clear D. Germline CDR1 and CDR2: SGHVS and FQNEAQ. The CDR3 extends over 16 amino acids. With 4 bases removed from V and 6 bases from J, the gap between germline ends came to 19 bases. Written as DNA, the CDR3 is TGTGCCAGCAGCTCGCTCTTCGGCGTCTCTGTCAATGAGCAGTTCTTC. Residues: CASSSLFGVSVNEQFF.

This clonotype was observed at least ten times. One end of the junction fails to match germline, which may point to a read error. The chain links TRBV28 to TRBJ2-7; D perhaps matches TRBD1 (5 bases). CDR1 is MDHEN and CDR2 is SYDVKM in the germline V gene. The CDR3 length is 14 residues. The CDR3 DNA follows: TGCGCCAGCAGCTTGGGGCAGAACCCCTACGAGCAGTACTTC. The encoded protein is CASSLGQNPYEQYF.

This clonotype was detected a few times. This sequence joins TRBV5-6 and TRBJ2-5; possibly TRBD1 or TRBD2 for D (5 bases each). The V gene lost 3 bases and the J gene lost 2 bases, with 11 bases spanning the gap. Germline V gene lookup returns CDR1 SGHDT and CDR2 YYEEEE. This CDR3 region has 14 residues. CDR3 loop: CASSWGRIQETQYF. Written as DNA, the CDR3 is TGTGCCAGCAGCTGGGGACGGATTCAAGAGACCCAGTACTTC. Drawing the rest from reference TRBV5-6 and TRBJ2-5, the complete variable domain is DAGVTQSPTHLIKTRGQQVTLRCSPKSGHDTVSWYQQALGQGPQFIFQYYEEEERQRGNFPDRFSGHQFPNYSSELNVNALLLGDSALYLCASSWGRIQETQYFGPGTRLLVL.

The chain joins TRBV3-1 to TRBJ2-7; 7 positions match TRBD2. Trimming cost V 4 bases and J 7 bases; bases outside gene matches: 10. The CDR3 totals 14 residues. CDR1 and CDR2 from the germline V gene are LGHDT and YNNKEL (reference sequence). The CDR3 coding sequence is TGTGCCAGCAGCCGCGGGGGAAGTTTGGGGGAGCAGTACTTC. This gives the protein CASSRGGSLGEQYF.

Many counts were recorded for this clonotype. The chain is built from TRBV28 and TRBJ1-1; D is possibly TRBD1 (5 bases). Germline CDR1 reads MDHEN; CDR2 reads SYDVKM. V was shortened by 7 bases and J by 6 bases, with 21 bases between the two germline ends. This CDR3 comprises 15 residues. CDR3 sequence reads: CASTVKGALAAEAFF. CDR3 bases: TGTGCCAGCACGGTGAAAGGGGCCCTCGCGGCTGAAGCTTTCTTT.

The chain recombines TRBV9 with TRBJ2-5; weak D call: TRBD1 (5 bases). CDR3 size: 17 residues. Trimming stripped 0 bases from V and 1 base from J, with 16 bases between. Germline V CDR1 and CDR2: SGDLS, YYNGEE. CDR3 residues: CASSVAGQGVSQETQYF. In DNA form, the CDR3 reads TGTGCCAGCAGCGTAGCTGGGCAGGGCGTTTCCCAAGAGACCCAGTACTTC.

There are many counts of this clonotype. The rearrangement links TRBV30 to TRBJ2-2, with 10 bases aligning to TRBD2. This CDR3 region has 14 residues. V lost 4 bases and J lost 5; bases outside the gene matches: 4. The germline CDR1 and CDR2 sequences are GTSNPN and SVGIG (reference sequence). CDR3 bases: TGTGCCTGGACTAGCGGGAGTAATACCGGGGAGCTGTTTTTT. This codes for CAWTSGSNTGELFF.

V gene TRBV29-1 combines with J gene TRBJ2-2; no reliable D call. Trimming removed 3 bases from V and 1 base from J, with 6 bases in between. Germline CDR1 reads SQVTM; CDR2 reads ANQGSEA. The CDR3 runs 13 residues. The CDR3 sequence is CSVEDGNTGELFF. The CDR3, as DNA: TGCAGCGTTGAGGACGGGAACACCGGGGAGCTGTTTTTT.

This clonotype occurred many times. The chain has TRBV12-3 or TRBV12-4 and TRBJ1-1, with D hard to call. The CDR3 runs to 15 residues. Trimming shortened V by 2 bases and J by 0 bases, and 10 bases separated the two germline ends. The DNA of the CDR3 is TGTGCCAGCAGTTTATGGGCAGGTTTGAACACTGAAGCTTTCTTT. This encodes CASSLWAGLNTEAFF.

This clonotype has just a few counts. The gene calls are TRBV6-1 and TRBJ1-2; D is unresolved. V was trimmed by 3 bases and J by 8 bases, leaving 16 bases between them. Germline assignment: CDR1 MNHNS and CDR2 SASEGT. The CDR3 extends over 14 amino acids. The CDR3 loop reads CASSEAGPLRGYTF. The CDR3 nucleotides are TGTGCCAGCAGTGAGGCAGGCCCGCTTCGGGGCTACACCTTC.

At least ten counts were recorded for this clonotype. The chain couples TRBV28 to TRBJ2-7; no reliable D call. The CDR3 has 11 amino acids. Germline-derived CDR1 and CDR2 are MDHEN and SYDVKM. Trimming took off 5 bases at V and 9 bases at J, with 11 bases between the two ends. The CDR3 DNA follows: TGTGCCAGCAGTCCACCCGCCGGGCAGTACTTC. Encoded protein: CASSPPAGQYF.

This clonotype was seen only a few times. The rearrangement links TRBV20-1 to TRBJ1-6; D unclear. With 7 bases removed from V and 9 bases from J, the gap between germline ends came to 19 bases. Germline CDR1 DFQATT, CDR2 SNEGSKA (reference sequence). The CDR3 covers 14 residues. This CDR3 is CSVSTRGDISPLHF. The CDR3 DNA reads TGCAGTGTTAGTACCCGGGGAGATATTTCACCCCTCCACTTT.

There are many counts of this clonotype. This chain uses TRBV6-1 with TRBJ1-5; 7 bases map to TRBD1. J was trimmed by 0 bases and V by 6 bases; bases with no gene match: 5. CDR3 length: 15 amino acids. CDR1 is MNHNS and CDR2 is SASEGT in the germline V gene. The chain's CDR3 is CASRITGDSNQPQHF. CDR3 bases: TGTGCCAGCAGGATCACAGGGGATAGCAATCAGCCCCAGCATTTT.

The V and J genes are TRBV28 and TRBJ2-3; D might be TRBD2 (7 bases). The V and J ends lost 8 bases and 12 bases respectively, with 15 bases between them. The germline V gene has CDR1 MDHEN and CDR2 SYDVKM. The CDR3 has 11 amino acids. The DNA for the CDR3 is TGTGCCAGCGAAGCGGGACATCGCCAGTATTTT. As protein: CASEAGHRQYF.

This clonotype has ten or more counts. V and J are TRBV20-1 and TRBJ1-5, with 7 bases matching TRBD1. Germline V gives CDR1 DFQATT, CDR2 SNEGSKA (reference sequence). V lost 6 bases to trimming and J lost 0 bases; unmatched junction nucleotides: 8. The CDR3 spans 15 residues. The CDR3, as DNA: TGCAGTGCCGGAGGGACAGACCATAGCAATCAGCCCCAGCATTTT. It codes for CSAGGTDHSNQPQHF.

This clonotype was seen at least ten times. This chain links TRBV28 with TRBJ2-5; TRBD2 agrees at 9 bases. This CDR3 is built from 14 residues. The germline CDR1 and CDR2 sequences are MDHEN and SYDVKM. The J segment lost 5 bases and the V segment lost 6 bases, leaving 7 bases of the junction unmatched. CDR3 nucleotides: TGTGCCAGCAGGTTGCGGGAGGGCCTTGAGACCCAGTACTTC. Translated: CASRLREGLETQYF.

V usage is TRBV24-1 and J usage is TRBJ2-3; the D gene is possibly TRBD1 (5 bases). The V gene's germline CDR1 is KGHDR and CDR2 SFDVKD. This CDR3 is built from 13 residues. Trimming removed 1 base at V and 7 bases at J, with 8 bases between. The CDR3 loop is CATSDFTGHTQYF. Here the CDR3 DNA reads TGTGCCACCAGTGATTTCACAGGCCATACGCAGTATTTT.

V and J are TRBV20-1 and TRBJ2-7; the D is unclear. CDR3 length: 10 amino acids. CDR1 and CDR2 from the germline V gene are DFQATT and SNEGSKA (reference sequence). V was trimmed by 2 bases and J by 4 bases, leaving 3 bases between them. CDR3 sequence: CSARPYEQYF. The CDR3 coding sequence is TGCAGTGCTAGACCTTACGAGCAGTACTTC.

At least ten counts were recorded for this clonotype. The chain has TRBV29-1 and TRBJ2-7; 11 nucleotides match TRBD2. The V and J ends lost 6 bases and 2 bases, in that order; junction bases with no gene match: 3. The germline V gene encodes CDR1 SQVTM and CDR2 ANQGSEA. This CDR3 contains 13 residues. CDR3 loop: CSVMTSGAYEQYF. CDR3 nucleotide sequence: TGCAGCGTAATGACTAGCGGGGCCTACGAGCAGTACTTC.

This clonotype was recorded at least ten times. The chain couples TRBV27 to TRBJ2-4; 11 nucleotides agree with TRBD2. The CDR3 totals 17 residues. The ends lost 5 bases at V and 7 bases at J; junction bases unmatched: 13. Per the germline V gene, CDR1 is MNHEY and CDR2 is SMNVEV (reference sequence). The CDR3, as DNA: TGTGCCAGCAGTCCCCCTTTACTAGCGGGAGTAAGGAACATTCAGTACTTC. Encoded protein: CASSPPLLAGVRNIQYF.

This clonotype was picked up a small number of times. This rearrangement joins TRBV7-2 to TRBJ1-5; a weak D match, TRBD1 (6 bases). V lost 4 bases and J lost 9, with 10 bases in between. Germline values: CDR1 SGHTA, CDR2 FQGNSA. This CDR3 comprises 12 residues. The CDR3 here is CASSSGGGPQHF. The CDR3, as DNA: TGTGCCAGCAGCTCGGGAGGGGGGCCCCAGCATTTT.

This chain links TRBV6-1 with TRBJ2-2, with no clear D. The CDR3 length is 15 residues. Trimming pared 4 bases from V and 6 bases from J, leaving 15 bases between. Germline lookup yields CDR1 MNHNS and CDR2 SASEGT. CDR3 DNA: TGTGCCAGCAGTGCGTTGCTAGGGTCGGCCGGGGAGCTGTTTTTT. Amino acids: CASSALLGSAGELFF.

This chain joins TRBV24-1 and TRBJ2-5, with 8 nucleotides matching TRBD1. V trimming: 3 bases; J trimming: 5 bases; junction bases outside the gene matches: 10. The CDR3 has 16 amino acids. Germline V gene lookup returns CDR1 KGHDR and CDR2 SFDVKD. CDR3: CATSDQTRTGRETQYF. DNA of the CDR3: TGTGCCACCAGTGATCAGACTCGGACAGGGCGGGAGACCCAGTACTTC.

This clonotype was counted at least ten times. The chain is built from TRBV28 and TRBJ2-7; no clear D. V was pared by 4 bases and J by 7 bases, with 8 bases between. CDR1 and CDR2 (germline): MDHEN, SYDVKM. The CDR3 extends over 11 amino acids. Written as DNA, the CDR3 is TGTGCCAGCAGTTCCTTAACGGAGCAGTACTTC. It translates to CASSSLTEQYF.

The chain links TRBV7-2 to TRBJ2-1; D remains unclear. This CDR3 has 15 residues. The ends were cut back, 3 bases at V and 0 bases at J, with 9 bases in the middle. Germline V gene lookup returns CDR1 SGHTA and CDR2 FQGNSA. The CDR3 DNA sequence: TGTGCCAGCAGCTTGACCCTCAGCTCCTACAATGAGCAGTTCTTC. This gives the protein CASSLTLSSYNEQFF.

This clonotype was picked up many times. The V and J genes are TRBV19 and TRBJ2-2; D not resolved. Per germline, CDR1 LNHDA and CDR2 SQIVND (reference sequence). With 3 bases removed from V and 1 base from J, the gap between germline ends came to 6 bases. The CDR3 is 14 amino acids. CDR3 nucleotide sequence: TGTGCCAGTAGTATTTCTCGGAACACCGGGGAGCTGTTTTTT. This gives the protein CASSISRNTGELFF.

This chain joins TRBV20-1 and TRBJ2-7; 9 nucleotides line up with TRBD2. The V gene's germline CDR1 is DFQATT and CDR2 SNEGSKA (reference sequence). This CDR3 has 12 amino acids. Here the CDR3 DNA reads TGCGTTGCGGCGGGAGGGCCGCGCGAGCAGTACTTC. The encoded protein is CVAAGGPREQYF.

The V gene is TRBV4-2, the J gene TRBJ1-2, with D maybe TRBD1 (5 bases). Trimming shortened V by 5 bases and J by 4 bases, and 14 bases separated the two germline ends. The V gene's germline CDR1 is LGHNA and CDR2 YNFKEQ. The CDR3 consists of 14 residues. The CDR3 DNA is TGTGCCAGCAGCTGGGGGGAGGAAACCTATGGCTACACCTTC. This encodes CASSWGEETYGYTF.

This clonotype showed up many times. J is TRBJ2-1 and V is TRBV12-3 or TRBV12-4, with TRBD2 identical over 8 bases. The CDR3 is 15 residues long. The V and J ends lost 8 bases and 5 bases, in that order; junction bases with no gene match: 11. CDR3 nucleotide sequence: TGTGCCAGCTCCGGGGTAGCGGGATCCAACAATGAGCAGTTCTTC. Translated, it gives CASSGVAGSNNEQFF.

This clonotype was counted only a few times. This sequence joins TRBV30 and TRBJ2-6; 9 bases are a match to TRBD1. CDR1 is GTSNPN and CDR2 is SVGIG in the germline V gene (reference sequence). Losses at the gene ends were 1 base for V and 2 bases for J; bases not matched to a gene: 6. The length of the CDR3 is 17 residues. The CDR3 spells CAWSAGTGGAGANVLTF. DNA for the CDR3: TGTGCCTGGAGTGCCGGTACAGGGGGCGCTGGGGCCAACGTCCTGACTTTC.

This clonotype was counted between two and nine times. The J gene is TRBJ2-7, the V gene TRBV20-1, with TRBD2 identical over 10 bases. Germline lookup yields CDR1 DFQATT and CDR2 SNEGSKA (reference sequence). With 6 bases clipped from V and 2 bases from J, the junction kept 7 bases outside the gene matches. CDR3 length: 14 residues. In DNA form, the CDR3 reads TGCAGTGCGTCTCCTAGCGGGAGAACCTACGAGCAGTACTTC. Translation: CSASPSGRTYEQYF.